This T cell receptor beta chain was recorded in a study of cytomegalovirus exposure and HLA in healthy donors. This PCR relied on a set of 60 Vbeta primers and 13 Jbeta primers. Here immunoSEQ multiplex PCR was the method, and the copy in TCRdb shows in-frame clones only, minus some. The sample includes 75,000 to 100,000 clones, around 82% of them seen just once. The sequencing sample was made of PBMCs. The TCR comes from a man in his forties in good health and CMV-seronegative.

This CDR3 reads CASSDPGQGDYEQYF. Written as DNA, the CDR3 is TGTGCCAGCAGCGACCCGGGACAGGGGGACTACGAGCAGTACTTC. The chain joins TRBV7-9 to TRBJ2-7; 11 nucleotides line up with TRBD1. This CDR3 region has 15 residues. Germline V lookup: CDR1 SEHNR, CDR2 FQNEAQ (reference sequence). The V and J ends lost 5 bases and 3 bases, in that order; junction bases with no gene match: 6.